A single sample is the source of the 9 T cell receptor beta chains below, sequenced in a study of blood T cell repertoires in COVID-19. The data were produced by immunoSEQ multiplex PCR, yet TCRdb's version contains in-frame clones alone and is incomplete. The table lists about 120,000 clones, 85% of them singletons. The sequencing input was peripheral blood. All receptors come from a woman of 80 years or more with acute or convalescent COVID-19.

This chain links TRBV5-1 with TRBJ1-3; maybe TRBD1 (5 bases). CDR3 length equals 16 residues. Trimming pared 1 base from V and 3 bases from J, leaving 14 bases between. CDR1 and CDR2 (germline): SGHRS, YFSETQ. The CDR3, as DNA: TGCGCCAGCAGCTTGAACCCCGGGGGGAGTGGAAACACCATATATTTT. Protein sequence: CASSLNPGGSGNTIYF.

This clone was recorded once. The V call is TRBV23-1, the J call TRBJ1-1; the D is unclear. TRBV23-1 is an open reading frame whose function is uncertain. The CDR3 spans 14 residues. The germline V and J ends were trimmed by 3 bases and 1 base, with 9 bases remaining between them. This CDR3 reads CASSQGGGNTEAFF. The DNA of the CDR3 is TGCGCCAGCAGTCAGGGAGGCGGGAACACTGAAGCTTTCTTT.

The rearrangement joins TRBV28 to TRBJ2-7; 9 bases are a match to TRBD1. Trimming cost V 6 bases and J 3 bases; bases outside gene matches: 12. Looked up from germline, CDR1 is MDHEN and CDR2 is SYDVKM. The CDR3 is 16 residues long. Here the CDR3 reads CASSSPGTGSYYEQYV. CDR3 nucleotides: TGTGCCAGCAGCTCACCCGGGACAGGGTCGTACTACGAGCAGTACGTC.

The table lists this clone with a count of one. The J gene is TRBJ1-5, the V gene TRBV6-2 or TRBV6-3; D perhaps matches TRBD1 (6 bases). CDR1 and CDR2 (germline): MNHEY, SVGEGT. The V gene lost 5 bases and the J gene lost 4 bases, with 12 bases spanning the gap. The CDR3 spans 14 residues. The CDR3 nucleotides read TGTGCCAGCAGTAAAGACAGGAAAAATCAGCCCCAGCATTTT. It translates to CASSKDRKNQPQHF.

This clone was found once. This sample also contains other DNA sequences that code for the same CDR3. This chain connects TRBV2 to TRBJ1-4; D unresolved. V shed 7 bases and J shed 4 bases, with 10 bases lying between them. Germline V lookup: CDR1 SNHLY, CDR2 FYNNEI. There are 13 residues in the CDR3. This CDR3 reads CASTRDLNEKLFF. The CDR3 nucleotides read TGTGCCAGCACGAGGGATCTTAATGAAAAACTGTTTTTT.

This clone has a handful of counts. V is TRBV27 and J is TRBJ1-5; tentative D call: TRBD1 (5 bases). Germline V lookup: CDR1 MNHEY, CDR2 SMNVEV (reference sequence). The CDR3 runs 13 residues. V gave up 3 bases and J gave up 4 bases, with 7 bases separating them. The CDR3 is CASSLDKNQPQHF. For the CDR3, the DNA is TGTGCCAGCAGTTTGGACAAAAATCAGCCCCAGCATTTT.

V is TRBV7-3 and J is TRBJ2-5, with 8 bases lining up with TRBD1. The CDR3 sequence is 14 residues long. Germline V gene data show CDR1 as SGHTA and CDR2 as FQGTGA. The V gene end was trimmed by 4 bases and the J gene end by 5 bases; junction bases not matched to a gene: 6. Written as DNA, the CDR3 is TGTGCCAGCAGCTCAAGGACAGGGCCGGAGACCCAGTACTTC. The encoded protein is CASSSRTGPETQYF.

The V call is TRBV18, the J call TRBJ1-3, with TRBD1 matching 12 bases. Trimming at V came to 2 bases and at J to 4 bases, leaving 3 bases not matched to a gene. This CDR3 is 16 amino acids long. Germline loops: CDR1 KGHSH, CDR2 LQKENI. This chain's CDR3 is CASSPKGQGAGNTIYF. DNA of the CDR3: TGTGCCAGCTCACCAAAGGGACAGGGGGCCGGAAACACCATATATTTT.

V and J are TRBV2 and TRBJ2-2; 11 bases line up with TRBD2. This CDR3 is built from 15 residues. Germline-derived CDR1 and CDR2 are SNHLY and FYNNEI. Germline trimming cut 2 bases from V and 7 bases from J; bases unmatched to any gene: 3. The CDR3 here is CASSETSGGVGELFF. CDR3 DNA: TGTGCCAGCAGTGAAACTAGCGGGGGCGTCGGGGAGCTGTTTTTT. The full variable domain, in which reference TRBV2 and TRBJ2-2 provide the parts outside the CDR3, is EPEVTQTPSHQVTQMGQEVILRCVPISNHLYFYWYRQILGQKVEFLVSFYNNEISEKSEIFDDQFSVERPDGSNFTLKIRSTKLEDSAMYFCASSETSGGVGELFFGEGSRLTVL.